The present entry profiles one T cell receptor (beta chain) with its context. Deletions cut 3 bases from V and 3 bases from J, with 12 bases between. The length of the CDR3 is 15 residues. Germline V gene sequence: CDR1 SGDLS, CDR2 YYNGEE. The assay was immunoSEQ multiplex PCR, and TCRdb's table has in-frame clones only and misses some. The repertoire consists of about 66,000 clones, with around nine tenths occurring once and the leading ten covering 6.3%. The data were taken from a study of T cell responses to AZD1222 COVID-19 vaccine. This clonotype was obtained from an adult who received the MenACWY meningococcal vaccine as a control. Specimen: peripheral blood, collected 28 days after the second dose of the MenACWY control vaccine. The chain uses TRBV9 and TRBJ2-2; no firm D call. CDR3 region: CASSAHASYTGELFF. CDR3 bases: TGTGCCAGCAGCGCCCATGCGTCCTACACCGGGGAGCTGTTTTTT.